Below, one TCR beta chain is given with its context. The sample is drawn from a study of blood T cell repertoires in COVID-19. For the study at large: COVID-19 samples from acute and convalescent phases originated in the United States, Italy and Spain. The analysed material was cDNA or gDNA that came from T cells, B-cell-depleted T cells, or PBMCs.

Methods used by the authors: Using reference gene primer amplification, nucleated cell counts were estimated. Profiling relied on immunoSEQ multiplex PCR, and the TCRdb table lists in-frame clones only, not all of them. V and J calls and clone size are copied from that table; D and trimming were computed from the DNA. The repertoire consists of some 260,000 clones, with 79% occurring once and the leading ten covering over 3%. The receptor was derived from a woman aged 40 to 50 with active or convalescent COVID-19. The sequencing sample was made of peripheral blood.

CDR3 DNA sequence: TGTGCCAGCAGCTTAGAGGCGGAGCGGGGCTACACCTTC. Amino acid sequence: CASSLEAERGYTF. The chain links TRBV11-2 to TRBJ1-2, with D uncertain. The V gene's germline CDR1 is SGHAT and CDR2 FQNNGV. Trimming removed 0 bases from V and 8 bases from J, with 10 bases in between. The CDR3 consists of 13 residues.